This TCR beta chain was sequenced in a study of shared clonotypes between healthy human individuals. At the level of the study: Each donor's CD4 naive and CD4 memory cells filled three plates apiece, CD8 naive two, and CD8 memory one.

Germline CDR1 and CDR2: LNHDA and SQIVND (reference sequence). The V end was cut by 1 base, the J end by 0 bases, with 12 bases between. The CDR3 runs to 17 residues. Investigators divided CD4+ cells into CD45RA+ naive and CD45RA-negative memory subsets. Sequenced by immunoSEQ multiplex PCR; TCRdb stores in-frame clones only, minus some. Of some 1 million clones in the sample, more than 65% were seen once. The TCR originated in a man aged 18 to 30 in good health. This rearrangement joins TRBV19 to TRBJ1-4, with D uncertain. The specimen was memory CD4+ T cells sorted from blood. Subset described: CD45RA-negative fraction. The CDR3 DNA reads TGTGCCAGTAGTATAGGAGCCTATACTGCAACTAATGAAAAACTGTTTTTT. Protein sequence: CASSIGAYTATNEKLFF.